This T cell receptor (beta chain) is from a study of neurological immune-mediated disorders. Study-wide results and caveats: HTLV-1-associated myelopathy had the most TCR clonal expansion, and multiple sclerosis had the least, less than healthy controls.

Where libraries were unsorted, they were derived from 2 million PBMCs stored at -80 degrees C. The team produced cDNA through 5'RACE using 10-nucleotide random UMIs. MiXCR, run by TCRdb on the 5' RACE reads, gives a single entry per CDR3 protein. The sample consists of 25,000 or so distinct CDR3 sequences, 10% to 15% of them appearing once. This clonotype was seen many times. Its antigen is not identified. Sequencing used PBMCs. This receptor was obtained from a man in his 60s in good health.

In DNA form, the CDR3 reads TGCAGTGCTAGTCTCGGGGGACTAGAATACATAGGCCAGTTCTTC. Amino acids: CSASLGGLEYIGQFF. The rearrangement joins TRBV20-1 to TRBJ2-1; 8 nucleotides match TRBD2. CDR3 length: 15 residues. Germline CDR1 and CDR2: DFQATT and SNEGSKA (reference sequence). The V gene end was trimmed by 3 bases and the J gene end by 13 bases; junction bases not matched to a gene: 17.